Listed below are T cell receptor beta chains from one sample, sequenced in a study of response to subunit inactivated influenza vaccine. In TCRdb, the RT-PCR reads were re-called with MiXCR into one record per CDR3 protein. The sample lists 860,000 or so distinct CDR3 sequences, 21% occurring once. This specimen consisted of PBMCs from blood, obtained approximately 5 days after vaccination. The source of these receptors is a man in his fifties or sixties who received an inactivated influenza vaccine. The CDR3 runs from the conserved cysteine through the conserved F or W. The order of the fields is D gene, V gene, J gene, clone size, CDR3 protein, CDR3 DNA. A D gene is named only where the DNA matches it firmly. Clone size is stated in some rows and not others, as once, few, many or a class when expanded.

D gene: NA; V gene: TRBV7-2; J gene: TRBJ1-1; clone size: NA; CDR3 protein: CASTLIRQTEAFF; CDR3 DNA: TGTGCCAGCACCCTTATTCGACAGACAGAAGCTTTCTTT
D gene: NA; V gene: TRBV20-1; J gene: TRBJ2-5; clone size: few; CDR3 protein: CSARRHRLLQETQYF; CDR3 DNA: TGCAGTGCTAGGAGACACCGACTCCTTCAAGAGACCCAGTACTTC
D gene: TRBD2; V gene: TRBV6-1; J gene: TRBJ2-1; clone size: NA; CDR3 protein: CASSRSGSSYEQFF; CDR3 DNA: TGTGCCAGCAGCCGAAGCGGGAGTAGCTATGAGCAGTTCTTC
D gene: NA; V gene: TRBV18; J gene: TRBJ1-4; clone size: NA; CDR3 protein: CASSPPGLTAKLFF; CDR3 DNA: TGTGCCAGCTCACCCCCGGGTCTGACGGCAAAACTGTTTTTT
D gene: NA; V gene: TRBV20-1; J gene: TRBJ2-1; clone size: NA; CDR3 protein: CSASGPGAYNEQFF; CDR3 DNA: TGCAGTGCGTCCGGCCCCGGGGCGTACAATGAGCAGTTCTTC
D gene: NA; V gene: TRBV9; J gene: TRBJ1-1; clone size: NA; CDR3 protein: CASSVGTGAEAFF; CDR3 DNA: TGTGCCAGCAGCGTAGGTACGGGCGCTGAAGCTTTCTTT
D gene: TRBD2; V gene: TRBV3-1; J gene: TRBJ2-1; clone size: NA; CDR3 protein: CASSQFRGGRYNEQFF; CDR3 DNA: TGTGCCAGCAGCCAATTCCGGGGGGGCCGCTACAATGAGCAGTTCTTC
D gene: NA; V gene: TRBV5-6; J gene: TRBJ2-4; clone size: few; CDR3 protein: CASSLGGLIAKNIQYF; CDR3 DNA: TGTGCCAGCAGCTTGGGAGGACTAATAGCCAAAAACATTCAGTACTTC
D gene: TRBD1; V gene: TRBV6-5; J gene: TRBJ2-1; clone size: once; CDR3 protein: CASSYSGTGPSYNEQFF; CDR3 DNA: TGTGCCAGCAGTTACTCGGGGACAGGACCCTCCTACAATGAGCAGTTCTTC
D gene: NA; V gene: TRBV29-1; J gene: TRBJ2-1; clone size: few; CDR3 protein: CSVDRREDYNEQFF; CDR3 DNA: TGCAGCGTTGATCGCAGGGAGGATTACAATGAGCAGTTCTTC
D gene: NA; V gene: TRBV4-1; J gene: TRBJ2-7; clone size: NA; CDR3 protein: CASSPHGMTYEQYF; CDR3 DNA: TGCGCCAGCAGCCCCCACGGCATGACCTACGAGCAGTACTTC
D gene: TRBD2; V gene: TRBV7-3; J gene: TRBJ2-3; clone size: NA; CDR3 protein: CASSLKGKGGLAGAYGTDTQYF; CDR3 DNA: TGTGCCAGCAGCTTAAAGGGCAAGGGGGGACTAGCGGGAGCGTACGGCACAGATACGCAGTATTTT
D gene: TRBD1; V gene: TRBV24-1; J gene: TRBJ1-1; clone size: NA; CDR3 protein: CATSDSATTGVTEAFF; CDR3 DNA: TGTGCCACCAGTGATTCCGCTACAACAGGGGTCACTGAAGCTTTCTTT
D gene: NA; V gene: TRBV25-1; J gene: TRBJ2-7; clone size: few; CDR3 protein: CASSELDRTYEQYF; CDR3 DNA: TGTGCCAGCAGTGAATTAGACAGGACCTACGAGCAGTACTTC
D gene: NA; V gene: TRBV29-1; J gene: TRBJ2-3; clone size: many; CDR3 protein: CSGSLGGDTQYF; CDR3 DNA: TGCAGCGGAAGCCTAGGGGGAGATACGCAGTATTTT
D gene: NA; V gene: TRBV7-3; J gene: TRBJ2-1; clone size: NA; CDR3 protein: CASSKTDNEQFF; CDR3 DNA: TGTGCCAGCAGCAAGACAGACAATGAGCAGTTCTTC
D gene: TRBD2; V gene: TRBV6-9; J gene: TRBJ2-5; clone size: NA; CDR3 protein: CASSYSSRTSGRHGRETQYF; CDR3 DNA: TGTGCCAGCAGTTATTCTTCCCGGACTAGCGGGAGGCACGGGCGGGAGACCCAGTACTTC
D gene: NA; V gene: TRBV9; J gene: TRBJ2-1; clone size: NA; CDR3 protein: CASSVEPGDEQFF; CDR3 DNA: TGTGCCAGCAGCGTCGAACCAGGGGATGAGCAGTTCTTC
D gene: TRBD2; V gene: TRBV4-3; J gene: TRBJ2-1; clone size: NA; CDR3 protein: CASSQVGTKNEQFF; CDR3 DNA: TGCGCCAGCAGCCAAGTCGGGACTAAGAATGAGCAGTTCTTC
D gene: NA; V gene: TRBV5-1; J gene: TRBJ2-2; clone size: NA; CDR3 protein: CASSLGPATGELFF; CDR3 DNA: TGCGCCAGCAGCTTGGGCCCGGCCACCGGGGAGCTGTTTTTT
D gene: NA; V gene: TRBV24-1; J gene: TRBJ2-1; clone size: few; CDR3 protein: CATSDPGDGAYNEQFF; CDR3 DNA: TGTGCCACCAGTGATCCAGGGGATGGAGCCTACAATGAGCAGTTCTTC
D gene: NA; V gene: TRBV6-1; J gene: TRBJ1-6; clone size: NA; CDR3 protein: CASSVYRDIPTPLHF; CDR3 DNA: TGTGCCAGCAGTGTTTACCGGGACATACCGACACCCCTCCACTTT
D gene: TRBD2; V gene: TRBV7-8; J gene: TRBJ2-7; clone size: few; CDR3 protein: CASSSRLAEYEQYF; CDR3 DNA: TGTGCCAGCAGCTCGAGACTAGCGGAGTACGAGCAGTACTTC
D gene: NA; V gene: TRBV12-3/TRBV12-4; J gene: TRBJ1-5; clone size: few; CDR3 protein: CASSRDGVRNQPQHF; CDR3 DNA: TGTGCCAGCAGTCGAGATGGGGTGCGCAATCAGCCCCAGCATTTT
D gene: NA; V gene: TRBV15; J gene: TRBJ2-5; clone size: many; CDR3 protein: CATSRGETPSQYF; CDR3 DNA: TGTGCCACCAGCAGAGGGGAGACACCGTCCCAGTACTTC